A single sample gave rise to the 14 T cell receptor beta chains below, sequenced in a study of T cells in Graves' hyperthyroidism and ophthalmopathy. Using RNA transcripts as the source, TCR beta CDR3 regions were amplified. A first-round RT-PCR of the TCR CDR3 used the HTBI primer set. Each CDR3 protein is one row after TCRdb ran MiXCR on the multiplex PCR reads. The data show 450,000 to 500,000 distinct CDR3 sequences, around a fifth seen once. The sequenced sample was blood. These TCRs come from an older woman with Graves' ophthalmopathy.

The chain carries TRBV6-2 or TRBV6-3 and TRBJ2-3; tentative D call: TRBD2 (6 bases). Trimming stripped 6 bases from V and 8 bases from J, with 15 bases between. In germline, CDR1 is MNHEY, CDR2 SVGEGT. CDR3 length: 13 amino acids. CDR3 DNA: TGTGCCAGCAGCTCCCCTAAGGGAGGTACGCAGTATTTT. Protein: CASSSPKGGTQYF.

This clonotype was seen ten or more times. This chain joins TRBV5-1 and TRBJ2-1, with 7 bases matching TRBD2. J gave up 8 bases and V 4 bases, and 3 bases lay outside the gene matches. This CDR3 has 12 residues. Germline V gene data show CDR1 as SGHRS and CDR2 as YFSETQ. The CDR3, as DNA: TGCGCCAGCAGCCTACGGGGGGATGAGCAGTTCTTC. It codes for CASSLRGDEQFF. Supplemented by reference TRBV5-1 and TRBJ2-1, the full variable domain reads KAGVTQTPRYLIKTRGQQVTLSCSPISGHRSVSWYQQTPGQGLQFLFEYFSETQRNKGNFPGRFSGRQFSNSRSEMNVSTLELGDSALYLCASSLRGDEQFFGPGTRLTVL.

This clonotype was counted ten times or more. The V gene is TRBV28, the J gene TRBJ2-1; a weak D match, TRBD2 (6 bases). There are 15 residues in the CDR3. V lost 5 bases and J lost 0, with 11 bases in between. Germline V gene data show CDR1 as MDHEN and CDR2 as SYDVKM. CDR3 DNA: TGTGCCAGCAGTATCCTAGCGAGCTCCTACAATGAGCAGTTCTTC. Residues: CASSILASSYNEQFF. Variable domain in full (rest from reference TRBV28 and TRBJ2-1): DVKVTQSSRYLVKRTGEKVFLECVQDMDHENMFWYRQDPGLGLRLIYFSYDVKMKEKGDIPEGYSVSREKKERFSLILESASTNQTSMYLCASSILASSYNEQFFGPGTRLTVL.

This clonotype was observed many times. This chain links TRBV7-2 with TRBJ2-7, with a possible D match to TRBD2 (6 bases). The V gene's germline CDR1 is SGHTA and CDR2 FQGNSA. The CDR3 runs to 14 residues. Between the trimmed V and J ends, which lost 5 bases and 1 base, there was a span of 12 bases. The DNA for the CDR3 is TGTGCCAGCAGCCTCAAAGGGACTTCCTACGAGCAGTACTTC. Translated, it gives CASSLKGTSYEQYF.

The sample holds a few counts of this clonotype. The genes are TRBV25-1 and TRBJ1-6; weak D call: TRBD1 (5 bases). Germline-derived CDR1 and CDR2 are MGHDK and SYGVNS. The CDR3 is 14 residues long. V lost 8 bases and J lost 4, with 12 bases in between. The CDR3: CASLGTEYNSPLHF. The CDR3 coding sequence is TGTGCCAGCTTAGGGACGGAATATAATTCACCCCTCCACTTT.

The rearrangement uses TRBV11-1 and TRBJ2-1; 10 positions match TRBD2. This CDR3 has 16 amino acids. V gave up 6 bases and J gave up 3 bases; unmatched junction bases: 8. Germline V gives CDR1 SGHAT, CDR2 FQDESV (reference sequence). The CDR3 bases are TGTGCCAGCAGAGCTAAGACTAGCGGGTACTACAATGAGCAGTTCTTC. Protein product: CASRAKTSGYYNEQFF.

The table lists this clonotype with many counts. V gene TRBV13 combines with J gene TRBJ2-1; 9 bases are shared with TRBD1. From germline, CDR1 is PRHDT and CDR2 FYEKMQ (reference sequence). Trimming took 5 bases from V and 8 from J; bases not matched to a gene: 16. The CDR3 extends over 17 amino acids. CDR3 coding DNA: TGTGCCAGCAGCAGAATGCTCCCGGGACAGGGAGTGGATGAGCAGTTCTTC. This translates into CASSRMLPGQGVDEQFF.

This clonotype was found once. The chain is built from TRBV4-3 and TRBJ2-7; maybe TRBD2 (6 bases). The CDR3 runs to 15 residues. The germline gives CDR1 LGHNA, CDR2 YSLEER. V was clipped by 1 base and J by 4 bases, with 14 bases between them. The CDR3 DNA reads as TGCGCCAGCAGCCAAGGGAAGGGACTTCTGTACGAGCAGTACTTC. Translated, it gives CASSQGKGLLYEQYF.

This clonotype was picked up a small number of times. CDR3 in DNA: TGTGCCAGCAGCCCGCGAGTCAGCGCCTACAATGAGCAGTTCTTC. Translation gives CASSPRVSAYNEQFF. V usage is TRBV7-3 and J usage is TRBJ2-1; D not certain. Germline CDR1 SGHTA, CDR2 FQGTGA. The CDR3 length is 15 residues. Trimming took off 5 bases at V and 2 bases at J, with 13 bases between the two ends.

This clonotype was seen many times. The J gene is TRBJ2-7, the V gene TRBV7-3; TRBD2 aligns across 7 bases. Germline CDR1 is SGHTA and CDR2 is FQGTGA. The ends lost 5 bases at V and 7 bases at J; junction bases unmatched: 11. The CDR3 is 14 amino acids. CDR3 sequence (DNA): TGTGCCAGCAGCCCCCAGGCGGGAGTGAAAGAGCAGTACTTC. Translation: CASSPQAGVKEQYF.

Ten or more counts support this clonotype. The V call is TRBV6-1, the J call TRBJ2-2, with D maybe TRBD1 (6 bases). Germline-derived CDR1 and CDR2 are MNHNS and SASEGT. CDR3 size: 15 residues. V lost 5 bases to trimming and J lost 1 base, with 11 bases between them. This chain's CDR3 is CASSLQGMNTGELFF. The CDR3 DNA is TGTGCCAGCAGTTTACAGGGAATGAACACCGGGGAGCTGTTTTTT.

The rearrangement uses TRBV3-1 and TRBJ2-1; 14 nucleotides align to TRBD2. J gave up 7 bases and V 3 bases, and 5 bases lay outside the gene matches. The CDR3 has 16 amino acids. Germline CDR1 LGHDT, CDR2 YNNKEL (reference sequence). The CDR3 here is CASSHRLAGGQNEQFF. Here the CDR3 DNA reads TGTGCCAGCAGCCACCGACTAGCGGGAGGGCAAAATGAGCAGTTCTTC.

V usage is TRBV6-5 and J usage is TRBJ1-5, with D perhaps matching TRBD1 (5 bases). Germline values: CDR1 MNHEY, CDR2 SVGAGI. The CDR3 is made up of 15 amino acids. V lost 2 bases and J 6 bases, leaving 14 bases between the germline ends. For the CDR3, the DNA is TGTGCCAGCAGTTACCCGCCGGGGGTAGGTCAGCCCCAGCATTTT. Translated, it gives CASSYPPGVGQPQHF.

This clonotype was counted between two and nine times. In nucleotides, the CDR3 is TGTGCCAGCAGCTTTACTATTACGGAGACCCAGTACTTC. Residues: CASSFTITETQYF. The genes are TRBV7-8 and TRBJ2-5, with D hard to call. The CDR3 length is 13 residues. Trimming pared 3 bases from V and 5 bases from J, leaving 10 bases between. The germline gives CDR1 SGHVS, CDR2 FQNEAQ.